Each of the 26 T cell receptor beta chains below was sequenced from the same sample in a study of spatial heterogeneity in lung cancer. TCRdb processed the 5' RACE reads anew with MiXCR; each CDR3 protein has one entry. The sample has around 11,000 distinct CDR3 sequences, roughly 4.2% seen once. Time point denoted: sample taken at primary tumor resection. Unsorted whole RNA of tumor, nontumor lung or frozen PBMC was sequenced. The sample in question was normal lung tissue next to the tumor, obtained at surgery. These receptors were taken from a male donor with early-stage non-small cell lung cancer.

This clonotype was counted ten times or more. The V call is TRBV18, the J call TRBJ1-4, with 8 bases identical to TRBD1. This CDR3 spans 14 amino acids. The germline V gene has CDR1 KGHSH and CDR2 LQKENI. With V trimmed by 3 bases and J by 7 bases, 4 bases remained unmatched. The CDR3 reads CASSPTGVSEKLFF. The CDR3 DNA sequence: TGTGCCAGCTCACCGACAGGGGTCTCTGAAAAACTGTTTTTT.

This clonotype was observed many times. The V and J genes are TRBV7-9 and TRBJ1-3; D might be TRBD1 (6 bases). From germline, CDR1 is SEHNR and CDR2 FQNEAQ (reference sequence). V lost 1 base to trimming and J lost 1 base, with 11 bases between them. The CDR3 totals 16 residues. The CDR3 region is CASSLDLQGSGNTIYF. Written as DNA, the CDR3 is TGTGCCAGCAGCTTAGATTTACAGGGATCTGGAAACACCATATATTTT.

Ten or more counts support this clonotype. The chain employs TRBV7-6 and TRBJ2-1; 10 bases are a match to TRBD2. J gave up 1 base and V 1 base, and 4 bases lay outside the gene matches. The CDR3 has 17 residues. Germline CDR1 reads SGHVS; CDR2 reads FNYEAQ. The CDR3 sequence: CASSLVSGRNSYNEQFF. The DNA of the CDR3 is TGTGCCAGCAGCTTAGTTAGCGGGAGGAATTCCTACAATGAGCAGTTCTTC.

This clonotype has at least ten counts. The chain carries TRBV2 and TRBJ1-2, with 9 bases matching TRBD1. The CDR3 consists of 17 residues. Trimming took 3 bases from V and 4 from J; bases not matched to a gene: 12. CDR1 and CDR2 from the germline V gene are SNHLY and FYNNEI. The CDR3 region has the DNA TGTGCCAGCAGTGATGGGACAGGGAGAGATCGGATCTATGGCTACACCTTC. Encoded protein: CASSDGTGRDRIYGYTF.

This clonotype was recorded at least ten times. This chain's CDR3 is CASSAATSGAYEQYF. The CDR3 DNA reads TGTGCCAGCAGTGCCGCAACTAGCGGAGCCTACGAGCAGTACTTC. The rearrangement joins TRBV28 to TRBJ2-7, with 8 nucleotides matching TRBD2. V lost 5 bases, J lost 2 bases, and 8 bases stayed unmatched. Germline V CDR1 and CDR2: MDHEN, SYDVKM. This CDR3 has 15 residues. The full variable domain, completed using reference TRBV28 and TRBJ2-7, is DVKVTQSSRYLVKRTGEKVFLECVQDMDHENMFWYRQDPGLGLRLIYFSYDVKMKEKGDIPEGYSVSREKKERFSLILESASTNQTSMYLCASSAATSGAYEQYFGPGTRLTVT.

Here the CDR3 reads CASSSNPYHRQGEEKLFF. The CDR3 region has the DNA TGTGCCAGCAGTTCCAACCCGTACCATCGACAGGGTGAGGAAAAACTGTTTTTT. The genes are TRBV6-5 and TRBJ1-4, with 7 bases fitting TRBD1. Germline CDR1 MNHEY, CDR2 SVGAGI. J was trimmed by 8 bases and V by 4 bases; bases with no gene match: 19. The CDR3 length is 18 residues.

By sample share, this clonotype is medium-sized. The J gene is TRBJ2-1, the V gene TRBV6-5, with D unclear. Germline V gives CDR1 MNHEY, CDR2 SVGAGI. CDR3 length: 15 residues. Trimming removed 2 bases from V and 5 bases from J, with 13 bases in between. The CDR3 nucleotides read TGTGCCAGCAGTTACGGCGGCTTCCAACACAATGAGCAGTTCTTC. It yields the protein CASSYGGFQHNEQFF.

This clonotype was observed many times. This chain links TRBV27 with TRBJ1-4; 7 bases align to TRBD1. Germline V gene sequence: CDR1 MNHEY, CDR2 SMNVEV (reference sequence). The CDR3 runs to 15 residues. V trimming: 6 bases; J trimming: 3 bases; junction bases outside the gene matches: 7. Here the CDR3 reads CASSLTGVANEKLFF. CDR3 sequence (DNA): TGTGCCAGCAGCCTAACAGGGGTGGCTAATGAAAAACTGTTTTTT.

This clonotype was detected many times. V usage is TRBV2 and J usage is TRBJ2-7; maybe TRBD2 (5 bases). Germline V CDR1 and CDR2: SNHLY, FYNNEI. The length of the CDR3 is 11 residues. The V gene lost 10 bases and the J gene lost 4 bases, with 11 bases spanning the gap. Here the CDR3 reads CAIKWEYEQYF. The CDR3 DNA sequence: TGTGCCATCAAATGGGAGTACGAGCAGTACTTC.

This clonotype occurred many times. The chain joins TRBV20-1 to TRBJ1-6; a weak D match, TRBD1 (6 bases). With 6 bases removed from V and 9 bases from J, the gap between germline ends came to 15 bases. Germline CDR1 reads DFQATT; CDR2 reads SNEGSKA (reference sequence). The CDR3 length is 13 residues. The CDR3: CSARGGRSSPLHF. For the CDR3, the DNA is TGCAGTGCCCGAGGGGGGAGAAGTTCACCCCTCCACTTT.

This clonotype has at least ten counts. The genes are TRBV9 and TRBJ1-2; the D is unclear. The CDR3 is 15 amino acids. CDR1 and CDR2 (germline): SGDLS, YYNGEE. V was clipped by 3 bases and J by 4 bases, with 16 bases between them. This chain's CDR3 is CASSESALDFYGYTF. The DNA for the CDR3 is TGTGCCAGCAGCGAGAGCGCCCTAGACTTCTATGGCTACACCTTC.

This clonotype appeared many times. The rearrangement joins TRBV7-9 to TRBJ1-2, with TRBD1 matching over 8 bases. CDR1 is SEHNR and CDR2 is FQNEAQ in the germline V gene (reference sequence). CDR3 length: 14 residues. V shed 5 bases and J 6 bases; nucleotides not matched to a gene: 8. CDR3 DNA: TGTGCCAGCAGCCATGACAGGGGCAGGGATGGCTACACCTTC. Protein: CASSHDRGRDGYTF. The variable domain in full, completed from reference TRBV7-9 and TRBJ1-2, reads DTGVSQNPRHKITKRGQNVTFRCDPISEHNRLYWYRQTLGQGPEFLTYFQNEAQLEKSRLLSDRFSAERPKGSFSTLEIQRTEQGDSAMYLCASSHDRGRDGYTFGSGTRLTVV.

This clonotype is termed medium-sized. V and J are TRBV25-1 and TRBJ2-1; TRBD2 aligns across 7 bases. The V gene end was trimmed by 4 bases and the J gene end by 4 bases; junction bases not matched to a gene: 4. Germline V gene data show CDR1 as MGHDK and CDR2 as SYGVNS. CDR3 size: 14 residues. The CDR3 DNA is TGTGCCAGCAGTGGTCGTAGCGGGTACAATGAGCAGTTCTTC. As protein: CASSGRSGYNEQFF. The whole variable domain, remainder taken from reference TRBV25-1 and TRBJ2-1, is EADIYQTPRYLVIGTGKKITLECSQTMGHDKMYWYQQDPGMELHLIHYSYGVNSTEKGDLSSESTVSRIRTEHFPLTLESARPSHTSQYLCASSGRSGYNEQFFGPGTRLTVL.

This clonotype counts as medium-sized. This CDR3 reads CASSLVSGEADTQYF. The CDR3 DNA sequence: TGTGCCAGCAGCTTAGTTTCAGGGGAGGCAGATACGCAGTATTTT. The chain recombines TRBV11-2 with TRBJ2-3; D might be TRBD1 or TRBD2, each matching 6 bases. The length of the CDR3 is 15 residues. Germline CDR1 and CDR2: SGHAT and FQNNGV. Trimming removed 1 base at V and 4 bases at J, with 12 bases between.

The table lists this clonotype with many counts. The genes are TRBV12-3 or TRBV12-4 and TRBJ2-2; 7 bases map to TRBD1. Trimming cost V 6 bases and J 8 bases; bases outside gene matches: 3. This CDR3 comprises 12 residues. The CDR3 loop is CASRKGAGELFF. As DNA, the CDR3 is TGTGCCAGCAGGAAGGGGGCGGGGGAGCTGTTTTTT.

This clonotype was counted ten times or more. V and J are TRBV6-1 and TRBJ2-7; D is ambiguous. This CDR3 is built from 14 residues. Trimming shortened V by 8 bases and J by 2 bases, and 16 bases separated the two germline ends. Germline assignment: CDR1 MNHNS and CDR2 SASEGT. Written as DNA, the CDR3 is TGTGCCAGCGGGATTAACACGAGGACCTACGAGCAGTACTTC. This translates into CASGINTRTYEQYF.

This chain joins TRBV12-3 or TRBV12-4 and TRBJ2-2; D tentatively fits TRBD1 or TRBD2 (5 bases each). V gave up 5 bases and J gave up 4 bases, with 14 bases separating them. This CDR3 has 15 amino acids. CDR3 in amino acids: CASSPRDRSTGELFF. CDR3 bases: TGTGCCAGCAGTCCCCGGGACCGAAGCACCGGGGAGCTGTTTTTT.

This clonotype was counted at least ten times. The chain combines TRBV7-2 with TRBJ2-7; TRBD1 aligns across 8 bases. Trimming took 4 bases from V and 6 from J; bases not matched to a gene: 8. Per the germline V gene, CDR1 is SGHTA and CDR2 is FQGNSA. The CDR3 has 14 residues. The CDR3 bases are TGTGCCAGCAGCTCATATTATACAGGGGGCGAGCAGTACTTC. Encoded protein: CASSSYYTGGEQYF. The full variable domain, completed using reference TRBV7-2 and TRBJ2-7, is GAGVSQSPSNKVTEKGKDVELRCDPISGHTALYWYRQSLGQGLEFLIYFQGNSAPDKSGLPSDRFSAERTGGSVSTLTIQRTQQEDSAVYLCASSSYYTGGEQYFGPGTRLTVT.

The chain links TRBV12-5 to TRBJ2-4; TRBD2 might be the D (6 bases). Deletions cut 0 bases from V and 2 bases from J, with 17 bases between. The CDR3 has 18 amino acids. Germline CDR1 LGHNT, CDR2 FRNRAP. Here the CDR3 reads CASGLVRVGLDTKNIQYF. CDR3 in DNA: TGTGCTAGTGGTTTGGTTCGGGTGGGACTCGACACCAAAAACATTCAGTACTTC.

This clonotype was observed at least ten times. The V gene is TRBV6-5, the J gene TRBJ1-6; unclear D gene. This CDR3 is built from 14 residues. V gave up 7 bases and J gave up 0 bases, with 7 bases separating them. The germline V gene has CDR1 MNHEY and CDR2 SVGAGI. CDR3: CASTPSSYNSPLHF. The CDR3 DNA reads as TGTGCCAGCACCCCCAGCTCCTATAATTCACCCCTCCACTTT.

This clonotype was seen many times. This sequence joins TRBV5-8 and TRBJ2-5; D is unresolved. V lost 2 bases, J lost 2 bases, and 13 bases lay in between. This CDR3 has 15 amino acids. The germline V gene encodes CDR1 SGHTS and CDR2 YDEGEE. Here the CDR3 reads CASSFSLGRQETQYF. The CDR3 bases are TGTGCCAGCAGCTTCTCTCTGGGTCGACAAGAGACCCAGTACTTC.

This clonotype was seen only a few times. V and J are TRBV7-9 and TRBJ2-4; D gene uncertain. The ends were cut back, 5 bases at V and 6 bases at J, with 14 bases in the middle. This CDR3 is built from 14 residues. Germline assignment: CDR1 SEHNR and CDR2 FQNEAQ (reference sequence). The CDR3, as DNA: TGTGCCAGCAGCCCCGGGTTCCTCGCAAACATTCAGTACTTC. It is translated as CASSPGFLANIQYF.

This clonotype was seen at least ten times. The chain joins TRBV7-4 to TRBJ2-7; D is uncertain. Germline assignment: CDR1 SGHVT and CDR2 SQSDAQ. Trimming shortened V by 5 bases and J by 6 bases, and 17 bases separated the two germline ends. The CDR3 length is 14 residues. The CDR3 spells CASSLRREAVEQYF. The CDR3 DNA reads as TGTGCCAGCAGCCTTAGGAGAGAGGCGGTCGAGCAGTACTTC.

This clonotype has only a few counts. The chain recombines TRBV7-2 with TRBJ1-1; D not resolved. The germline V gene encodes CDR1 SGHTA and CDR2 FQGNSA. V lost 1 base, J lost 5 bases, and 11 bases lay in between. This CDR3 has 14 amino acids. In DNA, the CDR3 is TGTGCCAGCAGCTTAGAGGTCAGGAGGACTGAAGCTTTCTTT. Translation gives CASSLEVRRTEAFF.

This clonotype showed up many times. CDR3 sequence reads: CAISGQGAETQYF. The CDR3 nucleotides are TGTGCCATCAGTGGGCAGGGGGCAGAGACCCAGTACTTC. The rearrangement links TRBV10-3 to TRBJ2-5; 8 nucleotides line up with TRBD1. Unmatched junction bases numbered 2, after V lost 4 bases and J lost 4 bases. Germline CDR1 is ENHRY and CDR2 is SYGVKD. This CDR3 has 13 amino acids.

This clonotype appeared many times. This chain joins TRBV28 and TRBJ2-7; D is unclear. The CDR3 extends over 12 amino acids. Germline lookup yields CDR1 MDHEN and CDR2 SYDVKM. V was clipped by 6 bases and J by 7 bases, with 13 bases between them. For the CDR3, the DNA is TGTGCCAGCAGGACCAGAGTCTGGGAGCAGTACTTC. Protein sequence: CASRTRVWEQYF.